This is a list of T cell receptor beta chains from one sample in a study of T cell responses to AZD1222 COVID-19 vaccine. Assay: immunoSEQ multiplex PCR; the TCRdb copy retains only in-frame clones and omits some. The sample contains 84,000 or so clones, roughly 85% of which appear only once. The starting material was peripheral blood, obtained on day 0 of AZD1222 vaccination. These receptors originate from an adult in good health. CDR3s include the opening cysteine and the closing phenylalanine or tryptophan. D genes are given only for firm matches. A row's size may be missing; if present it is once, few, many or a size class.

j_gene | d_gene | v_gene | abundance | CDR3nt | CDR3aa
TRBJ1-2 | NA | TRBV7-9 | NA | TGTGCCAGCAGCTTAGCTAGCGGGTATGGCTACACCTTC | CASSLASGYGYTF
TRBJ1-2 | NA | TRBV14 | NA | TGTGCCAGCAGCCAAGGTCTTTCTCTAGGCTACACCTTC | CASSQGLSLGYTF
TRBJ2-5 | NA | TRBV11-3 | once | TGTGCCAGCAGCCCCACTAAGGGCGACCAAGAGACCCAGTACTTC | CASSPTKGDQETQYF
TRBJ2-3 | TRBD2 | TRBV6-2/TRBV6-3 | NA | TGTGCCAGCAGTGGGACTAGCGGGAGGGCCGAGACAGATACGCAGTATTTT | CASSGTSGRAETDTQYF
TRBJ2-3 | NA | TRBV3-1/TRBV3-2 | NA | TGTGCCAGCAGCCGCCTCGGGGGCTCGGCAGATACGCAGTATTTT | CASSRLGGSADTQYF
TRBJ1-3 | NA | TRBV5-1 | NA | TGCGCCAGCAGCTTGATCGGGGGCTCTGGAAACACCATATATTTT | CASSLIGGSGNTIYF
TRBJ1-2 | NA | TRBV18 | NA | TGTGCCAGCTCACCGCTCCTACAGGGCAACTATGGCTACACCTTC | CASSPLLQGNYGYTF
TRBJ1-3 | NA | TRBV5-1 | NA | TGCGCCAGCAGCGCTACAGGAAACACCATATATTTT | CASSATGNTIYF
TRBJ1-5 | NA | TRBV5-1 | NA | TGCGCCAGCAGCTTGGATGGATTTAGCAATCAGCCCCAGCATTTT | CASSLDGFSNQPQHF
TRBJ2-1 | NA | TRBV7-6 | NA | TGTGCCAGCAGTTCCGGGACTGGCAACTACAATGAGCAGTTCTTC | CASSSGTGNYNEQFF
TRBJ1-5 | NA | TRBV28 | once | TGTGCCAGCAGCATGGACAGTAATCAGCCCCAGCATTTT | CASSMDSNQPQHF
TRBJ2-5 | TRBD2 | TRBV6-2/TRBV6-3 | NA | TGTGCCAGCAGTTACCCCACGCCCCTAACTAGCGGAATATACCAAGAGACCCAGTACTTC | CASSYPTPLTSGIYQETQYF
TRBJ2-6 | NA | TRBV18 | NA | TGTGCCAGCTCACCACTCGACCAGGGGTTCTCTGGGGCCAACGTCCTGACTTTC | CASSPLDQGFSGANVLTF
TRBJ1-2 | NA | TRBV3-1/TRBV3-2 | NA | TGTGCCAGCAGCCAAAGTTCCGGGTACGGCTACACCTTC | CASSQSSGYGYTF
TRBJ1-2 | TRBD1 | TRBV6-1 | NA | TGTGCCAGCAGTGACCCCGGGACAGGGACCGTTGGCTACACCTTC | CASSDPGTGTVGYTF
TRBJ1-1 | NA | TRBV18 | NA | TGTGCCAGCTCGCAGGGGCAGAGGACTGAAGCTTTCTTT | CASSQGQRTEAFF
TRBJ2-6 | NA | TRBV18 | NA | TGTGCCAGCTCACCTTCACGGAACTCTGGGGCCAACGTCCTGACTTTC | CASSPSRNSGANVLTF
TRBJ2-3 | NA | TRBV10-3 | NA | TGTGCCATCAGTGCTACAGATACGCAGTATTTT | CAISATDTQYF
TRBJ2-1 | TRBD2 | TRBV9 | NA | TGTGCCAGCAGCGTAACGGGAGGCTACAATGAGCAGTTCTTC | CASSVTGGYNEQFF
TRBJ2-6 | TRBD1 | TRBV2 | NA | TGTGCCAGCATCTTTCCCGGGACAGGACACTCTGGGGCCAACGTCCTGACTTTC | CASIFPGTGHSGANVLTF
TRBJ2-7 | NA | TRBV7-8 | few | TGTGCCAGCAGCTTAGATACGCTATACGAGCAGTACTTC | CASSLDTLYEQYF
TRBJ2-5 | TRBD1 | TRBV15 | NA | TGTGCCACCAGCCCCGGGATAAGGGGGCCCCAAGAGACCCAGTACTTC | CATSPGIRGPQETQYF
TRBJ1-5 | NA | TRBV2 | NA | TGTGCCAGCAGTGAAAAGGCGTTGAGCAATCAGCCCCAGCATTTT | CASSEKALSNQPQHF
TRBJ1-1 | NA | TRBV18 | NA | TGTGCCAGCTCACCACGAGGATCGGGAACTGAAGCTTTCTTT | CASSPRGSGTEAFF
TRBJ1-4 | NA | TRBV5-8 | NA | TGTGCCAGCAGCTATGGAAGGGGGGCTAATGAAAAACTGTTTTTT | CASSYGRGANEKLFF